This TCR beta chain was recovered during a study of Ad26.COV2.S vaccination and SARS-CoV-2 variants. About the research overall: The Ad26.COV2.S arm of the COV1001 trial was where the donor was placed. Study results and caveats: Marked by substantial breadth, spike-specific CD8+ and CD4+ T cell responses were reportedly seen after vaccination.

Profiled with immunoSEQ multiplex PCR; TCRdb holds only in-frame clones, not every one. The table lists hundreds of thousands of clones, more than 80% of them singletons, with less than 15% in the top ten. Treatment indicated: approximately 18 received Ad26.COV2.S at low or high dose, single or two shots; about 5 received placebo; per-sample allocation not given. Sampling took place 63 days after the first vaccine or placebo injection. With regard to this clone: Its antigen is not known.

Trimming removed 6 bases at V and 1 base at J, with 9 bases between. The CDR3 loop spans 13 amino acids. CDR1 LGHNA and CDR2 YSLEER come from the germline V gene. The TCR was taken from a person aged 18-60 years who received the Ad26.COV2.S COVID-19 vaccine or a placebo. The chain links TRBV4-3 to TRBJ1-1; D gene ambiguous. The sequences come from peripheral blood, collected in a trial of Ad26.COV2.S vaccine versus placebo. The CDR3 DNA reads TGCGCCAGCAGATACTCAGGGAACACTGAAGCTTTCTTT. This sequence encodes CASRYSGNTEAFF.